Presented here are 17 T cell receptor beta chains from one specimen sequenced in a study of graft-versus-host responses after intestinal transplantation. Method: immunoSEQ multiplex PCR; TCRdb's copy keeps in-frame clones and lacks some. The sample lists 15,000 to 20,000 clones; about 40% were seen once. This specimen consisted of alloreactive CD4+ T cells from a mixed lymphocyte reaction culture, obtained before transplantation. Indicated subset: CFSE-low proliferating T cells sorted from roughly 6-day pre-transplant mixed lymphocyte reaction (GvH or HvG direction). These receptors originate from a human patient who was an organ donor for intestinal transplantation.

This clone showed up just a few times. The chain joins TRBV27 to TRBJ2-7; possible D gene TRBD2, 6 bases. The V gene's germline CDR1 is MNHEY and CDR2 SMNVEV (reference sequence). V dropped 0 bases and J dropped 10 bases, with 13 bases sitting between them. The CDR3 is 13 residues long. This chain's CDR3 is CASSLSPVAVQYF. The CDR3 coding sequence is TGTGCCAGCAGTTTATCCCCGGTAGCGGTACAGTACTTC.

In its sample, this clone was seen a few times. The chain uses TRBV11-3 and TRBJ2-7; maybe TRBD2 (5 bases). Trimming took 1 base from V and 2 from J, leaving 9 bases between them. Per the germline V gene, CDR1 is SGHNT and CDR2 is YENEEA. The CDR3 runs to 14 residues. This CDR3 reads CASSLGYSAYEQYF. The CDR3 DNA reads TGTGCCAGCAGCTTAGGGTATAGCGCCTACGAGCAGTACTTC.

This chain joins TRBV19 and TRBJ2-1; no clear D. This CDR3 contains 12 residues. V shed 7 bases and J shed 3 bases, with 7 bases lying between them. Germline CDR1 is LNHDA and CDR2 is SQIVND (reference sequence). CDR3 in DNA: TGTGCCAGTACAGACATCTACAATGAGCAGTTCTTC. This gives the protein CASTDIYNEQFF.

This chain uses TRBV7-2 with TRBJ2-7, with 10 bases matching TRBD1. After removal of 4 bases from V and 5 bases from J, the junction contained 2 bases not matched to a gene. Germline V gives CDR1 SGHTA, CDR2 FQGNSA. The CDR3 consists of 13 residues. The DNA for the CDR3 is TGTGCCAGCAGCTCGGACAGGGGGAACGAGCAGTACTTC. Protein: CASSSDRGNEQYF.

This clone was seen just once. The chain recombines TRBV12-5 with TRBJ1-1; D is unresolved. The V end was cut by 7 bases, the J end by 0 bases, with 9 bases between. The CDR3 covers 13 residues. Germline values: CDR1 LGHNT, CDR2 FRNRAP. The CDR3 loop is CASVPNMNTEAFF. The CDR3 region has the DNA TGTGCTAGTGTGCCCAATATGAACACTGAAGCTTTCTTT.

The chain joins TRBV6-5 to TRBJ1-2; D perhaps matches TRBD1 (6 bases). V was shortened by 5 bases and J by 7 bases, with 11 bases between the two germline ends. This CDR3 spans 12 amino acids. Germline CDR1 MNHEY, CDR2 SVGAGI. The CDR3 sequence: CASSPQGSGYTF. The CDR3 bases are TGTGCCAGCAGTCCACAGGGAAGTGGCTACACCTTC.

This clone came up a few times. The chain has TRBV5-4 and TRBJ2-3; the D gene is possibly TRBD1 (6 bases). The germline V gene encodes CDR1 SGHNT and CDR2 YYREEE (reference sequence). The V and J ends lost 4 bases and 2 bases respectively, with 11 bases between them. The CDR3 is 14 amino acids. The CDR3 nucleotides read TGTGCCAGCAGCAATGGGACAACCACAGATACGCAGTATTTT. Protein sequence: CASSNGTTTDTQYF.

V and J are TRBV4-3 and TRBJ1-5, with a tentative D call TRBD1 (5 bases). V was clipped by 2 bases and J by 1 base, with 12 bases between them. The CDR3 sequence is 16 residues long. Per the germline V gene, CDR1 is LGHNA and CDR2 is YSLEER. The CDR3 spells CASSQMRDGSNQPQHF. The CDR3 nucleotides read TGCGCCAGCAGCCAAATGCGGGACGGCAGCAATCAGCCCCAGCATTTT.

This clone came up once. The genes are TRBV2 and TRBJ2-5; TRBD1 agrees at 10 bases. Germline V gene lookup returns CDR1 SNHLY and CDR2 FYNNEI. The CDR3 has 15 amino acids. The V segment lost 6 bases and the J segment 1 base; nucleotides outside the gene matches: 5. CDR3 sequence reads: CASRRRDRGQETQYF. CDR3 in DNA: TGTGCCAGCAGGCGACGGGACAGGGGCCAAGAGACCCAGTACTTC.

The rearrangement links TRBV5-5 to TRBJ1-2; D gene unclear. Trimming removed 7 bases from V and 4 bases from J, with 23 bases in between. CDR3 size: 16 residues. The germline CDR1 and CDR2 sequences are SGHKS and YYEKEE (reference sequence). The CDR3 DNA reads as TGTGCCAGCGGGAATACTCTCTCGCGAAAGACCTATGGCTACACCTTC. As protein: CASGNTLSRKTYGYTF.

The chain links TRBV18 to TRBJ2-1, with 7 bases matching TRBD2. The germline gives CDR1 KGHSH, CDR2 LQKENI. The CDR3 length is 14 residues. Losses at the gene ends were 3 bases for V and 6 bases for J; bases not matched to a gene: 5. The CDR3 nucleotides read TGTGCCAGCTCACCTGGACTAGTCGCCAATGAGCAGTTCTTC. Translated: CASSPGLVANEQFF.

The sample holds a few counts of this clone. This chain connects TRBV6-5 to TRBJ2-7, with 7 bases fitting TRBD1. The CDR3 consists of 14 residues. Unmatched junction bases numbered 6, after V lost 5 bases and J lost 2 bases. Per the germline V gene, CDR1 is MNHEY and CDR2 is SVGAGI. The CDR3 here is CASSRAGGPYEQYF. The CDR3 DNA is TGTGCCAGCAGTCGGGCAGGGGGACCCTACGAGCAGTACTTC.

The chain links TRBV5-5 to TRBJ1-5; D remains unclear. CDR3 length: 15 residues. Germline V gene lookup returns CDR1 SGHKS and CDR2 YYEKEE (reference sequence). Trimming removed 2 bases at V and 2 bases at J, with 11 bases between. The CDR3 bases are TGTGCCAGCAGCTTTCATCCAGACGGCAATCAGCCCCAGCATTTT. Amino acid sequence: CASSFHPDGNQPQHF.

V gene TRBV18 combines with J gene TRBJ2-1, with 8 bases identical to TRBD2. Germline V lookup: CDR1 KGHSH, CDR2 LQKENI. The CDR3 runs to 14 residues. Germline trimming cut 8 bases from V and 0 bases from J; bases unmatched to any gene: 3. Here the CDR3 reads CASTSGSSYNEQFF. The CDR3 bases are TGTGCCAGCACCAGCGGGAGCTCCTACAATGAGCAGTTCTTC.

This clone was seen more than once but under ten times. The rearrangement links TRBV5-7 to TRBJ1-2; the match to TRBD1 covers 7 bases. TRBV5-7 is an open reading frame whose function is uncertain. V shed 4 bases, J shed 4 bases, and the junction held 10 bases outside the gene matches. The CDR3 is made up of 15 amino acids. CDR3 protein: CASSPGRDSIYGYTF. The CDR3 coding sequence is TGTGCCAGCAGCCCCGGAAGGGACAGCATCTATGGCTACACCTTC.

This clone was found a few times. The chain couples TRBV6-1 to TRBJ2-5, with TRBD1 matching over 7 bases. V shed 4 bases and J 1 base; nucleotides not matched to a gene: 6. Germline V gives CDR1 MNHNS, CDR2 SASEGT. The CDR3 runs 15 residues. The CDR3 reads CASSATTGTQETQYF. In nucleotides, the CDR3 is TGTGCCAGCAGTGCGACGACAGGGACCCAAGAGACCCAGTACTTC.

V gene TRBV6-4 combines with J gene TRBJ2-2; D is unclear. This CDR3 has 13 residues. Trimming took off 2 bases at V and 3 bases at J, with 4 bases between the two ends. CDR1 is MRHNA and CDR2 is SNTAGT in the germline V gene. The CDR3 loop reads CASSDRDTGELFF. DNA of the CDR3: TGTGCCAGCAGTGACAGGGACACCGGGGAGCTGTTTTTT.